Shown below are 26 T cell receptor beta chains from a single sample sequenced in a study of control samples from healthy donors and cancer patients. Generated by immunoSEQ multiplex PCR, the TCRdb table keeps only in-frame clones and is missing some. The profile shows about 120,000 clones, more than 75% of them singletons. Specimen: blood. All receptors come from a woman in her seventies in good health.

The chain links TRBV6-5 to TRBJ2-7; the D gene is possibly TRBD1 (6 bases). Looked up from germline, CDR1 is MNHEY and CDR2 is SVGAGI. Trimming shortened V by 5 bases and J by 3 bases, and 17 bases separated the two germline ends. This CDR3 contains 15 residues. The chain's CDR3 is CASSQYRAIYYEQYF. The CDR3 bases are TGTGCCAGCAGTCAGTACAGGGCTATCTACTACGAGCAGTACTTC.

This chain joins TRBV19 and TRBJ2-2; 8 bases agree with TRBD2. The CDR3 is 15 amino acids. The J segment lost 0 bases and the V segment lost 5 bases, leaving 2 bases of the junction unmatched. Germline lookup yields CDR1 LNHDA and CDR2 SQIVND (reference sequence). The CDR3 DNA is TGTGCCAGTAGTCCACTAGCGGCGAACACCGGGGAGCTGTTTTTT. This gives the protein CASSPLAANTGELFF.

This sequence joins TRBV7-3 and TRBJ2-7; no reliable D call. The CDR3 spans 13 residues. Germline CDR1 is SGHTA and CDR2 is FQGTGA. The V and J ends lost 5 bases and 3 bases respectively, with 11 bases between them. The CDR3 reads CASSHFPDYEQYF. CDR3 nucleotides: TGTGCCAGCAGCCATTTTCCCGACTACGAGCAGTACTTC.

The V gene is TRBV7-9, the J gene TRBJ1-5; 8 bases line up with TRBD1. CDR3 length: 14 residues. J gave up 3 bases and V 10 bases, and 8 bases lay outside the gene matches. Germline CDR1 SEHNR, CDR2 FQNEAQ (reference sequence). The CDR3 is CATSQGADNQPQHF. The CDR3 region has the DNA TGTGCCACATCGCAGGGGGCCGACAATCAGCCCCAGCATTTT.

V is TRBV5-1 and J is TRBJ2-3; TRBD2 agrees at 8 bases. The J segment lost 3 bases and the V segment lost 4 bases, leaving 10 bases of the junction unmatched. CDR1 SGHRS and CDR2 YFSETQ come from the germline V gene. The CDR3 runs 16 residues. As DNA, the CDR3 is TGCGCCAGCAGCCAAACGGGGGGGTCCGGAACAGATACGCAGTATTTT. This codes for CASSQTGGSGTDTQYF.

The rearrangement links TRBV6-5 to TRBJ1-2; D is perhaps TRBD1 (5 bases). V lost 6 bases, J lost 2 bases, and 10 bases lay in between. Looked up from germline, CDR1 is MNHEY and CDR2 is SVGAGI. The CDR3 extends over 13 amino acids. In DNA, the CDR3 is TGTGCCAGCAGGAAGGGACGGAACTATGGCTACACCTTC. It translates to CASRKGRNYGYTF.

The rearrangement links TRBV6-6 to TRBJ1-2; maybe TRBD1 (6 bases). The germline CDR1 and CDR2 sequences are MNHNY and SVGAGI (reference sequence). The CDR3 totals 14 residues. Trimming pared 2 bases from V and 8 bases from J, leaving 15 bases between. The CDR3 DNA reads TGTGCCAGCAGTTACGACACGGGGGCGGCAGGCTACACCTTC. Its protein product is CASSYDTGAAGYTF.

The V call is TRBV2, the J call TRBJ2-5; unclear D gene. V lost 8 bases and J lost 4, with 8 bases in between. This CDR3 has 11 residues. The V gene's germline CDR1 is SNHLY and CDR2 FYNNEI. The CDR3 reads CASDKGETQYF. The DNA of the CDR3 is TGTGCCAGCGACAAGGGAGAGACCCAGTACTTC.

The CDR3, as DNA: TGCAGTGCTAGAAGGGCGGGAGGCTACACCTTC. This encodes CSARRAGGYTF. The chain joins TRBV20-1 to TRBJ1-2, with D unclear. Trimming removed 2 bases at V and 8 bases at J, with 9 bases between. Germline assignment: CDR1 DFQATT and CDR2 SNEGSKA (reference sequence). The CDR3 runs to 11 residues.

This chain connects TRBV2 to TRBJ2-6; D gene ambiguous. The germline V gene has CDR1 SNHLY and CDR2 FYNNEI. Trimming shortened V by 7 bases and J by 0 bases, and 10 bases separated the two germline ends. This CDR3 spans 15 amino acids. This chain's CDR3 is CASKQSSSGANVLTF. CDR3 DNA: TGTGCCAGCAAACAGTCCTCCTCTGGGGCCAACGTCCTGACTTTC.

In its sample, this clone was seen once. The chain joins TRBV4-1 to TRBJ1-5; no reliable D call. V lost 2 bases and J lost 0, with 14 bases in between. From germline, CDR1 is MGHRA and CDR2 YSYEKL. This CDR3 has 17 amino acids. The CDR3 protein is CASSQFVLSDSNQPQHF. CDR3 coding DNA: TGCGCCAGCAGCCAATTTGTTTTATCGGATAGCAATCAGCCCCAGCATTTT.

The gene calls are TRBV3-1 (or the pseudogene TRBV3-2) and TRBJ2-1; D may be TRBD2 (5 bases). Germline CDR1 reads LGHDT; CDR2 reads YNNKEL (reference sequence). V was shortened by 4 bases and J by 5 bases, with 12 bases between the two germline ends. The CDR3 runs to 14 residues. In DNA form, the CDR3 reads TGTGCCAGCAGCCTTAACCCGGGAAACAATGAGCAGTTCTTC. This sequence encodes CASSLNPGNNEQFF.

The chain links TRBV7-8 to TRBJ1-1; D is perhaps TRBD1 (6 bases). The CDR3 covers 16 residues. The V end lost 3 bases, the J end lost 4 bases, and 18 bases lay between the germline ends. Germline V lookup: CDR1 SGHVS, CDR2 FQNEAQ. CDR3 amino acids: CASSFAINRDGTEAFF. The DNA for the CDR3 is TGTGCCAGCAGCTTCGCCATCAACAGGGACGGCACTGAAGCTTTCTTT.

This rearrangement joins TRBV11-2 to TRBJ1-1; tentative D call: TRBD1 (5 bases). CDR1 and CDR2 from the germline V gene are SGHAT and FQNNGV. CDR3 size: 13 residues. Trimming cost V 5 bases and J 4 bases, with 11 bases left between them. The DNA for the CDR3 is TGTGCCAGCAGCCCCCGTGGGGGCACTGAAGCTTTCTTT. This gives the protein CASSPRGGTEAFF.

The rearrangement joins TRBV4-2 to TRBJ1-6; TRBD1 aligns across 7 bases. The CDR3 loop spans 14 amino acids. The trim removed 4 bases at V and 5 bases at J, leaving 2 bases unmatched. Germline V gene data show CDR1 as LGHNA and CDR2 as YNFKEQ. The chain's CDR3 is CASSPDRNNSPLHF. The CDR3 DNA sequence: TGTGCCAGCAGCCCGGACAGGAATAATTCACCCCTCCACTTT.

J is TRBJ1-4 and V is TRBV7-2; the D is unclear. This CDR3 is built from 16 residues. Germline V CDR1 and CDR2: SGHTA, FQGNSA. V dropped 0 bases and J dropped 0 bases, with 8 bases sitting between them. The CDR3 nucleotides read TGTGCCAGCAGCTTAGCAAGGCTTTCAACTAATGAAAAACTGTTTTTT. Protein product: CASSLARLSTNEKLFF.

The chain has TRBV19 and TRBJ2-3; 13 nucleotides align to TRBD2. This CDR3 has 15 amino acids. The germline V gene encodes CDR1 LNHDA and CDR2 SQIVND (reference sequence). The junction had 3 bases not matched to a gene; V was cut back by 6 bases and J by 3 bases. CDR3: CASRGTSGATDTQYF. CDR3 DNA sequence: TGTGCCAGTAGGGGGACTAGCGGGGCTACAGATACGCAGTATTTT.

This chain uses TRBV5-4 with TRBJ1-6; maybe TRBD1 (6 bases). V lost 4 bases and J 6 bases, leaving 8 bases between the germline ends. CDR1 is SGHNT, CDR2 YYREEE, per germline (reference sequence). The CDR3 runs to 13 residues. The CDR3 nucleotides read TGTGCCAGCAGCGTACAGGGTAATTCACCCCTCCACTTT. It is translated as CASSVQGNSPLHF. The whole variable domain, remainder taken from reference TRBV5-4 and TRBJ1-6, is ETGVTQSPTHLIKTRGQQVTLRCSSQSGHNTVSWYQQALGQGPQFIFQYYREEENGRGNFPPRFSGLQFPNYSSELNVNALELDDSALYLCASSVQGNSPLHFGNGTRLTVT.

The rearrangement uses TRBV18 and TRBJ1-1; 8 bases align to TRBD1. CDR3 length: 15 residues. The germline CDR1 and CDR2 sequences are KGHSH and LQKENI. Trimming cost V 4 bases and J 5 bases; bases outside gene matches: 9. For the CDR3, the DNA is TGTGCCAGCTCACGAGTTGGACAGGGTGGAACTGAAGCTTTCTTT. Translation: CASSRVGQGGTEAFF.

The chain joins TRBV20-1 to TRBJ2-3; D remains ambiguous. Between the trimmed V and J ends, which lost 3 bases and 2 bases, there was a span of 18 bases. Looked up from germline, CDR1 is DFQATT and CDR2 is SNEGSKA (reference sequence). CDR3 length equals 16 residues. CDR3 sequence: CSASNRFGGDTDTQYF. CDR3 nucleotides: TGCAGTGCTAGTAATAGATTCGGTGGGGACACAGATACGCAGTATTTT.

V gene TRBV7-2 combines with J gene TRBJ2-3; 11 bases match TRBD2. J was trimmed by 8 bases and V by 0 bases; bases with no gene match: 13. There are 18 residues in the CDR3. From germline, CDR1 is SGHTA and CDR2 FQGNSA. CDR3 in amino acids: CASSLAPLLAGGGVTQYF. As DNA, the CDR3 is TGTGCCAGCAGCTTAGCACCTCTCCTAGCGGGGGGCGGTGTTACGCAGTATTTT. The whole variable domain, filled in from reference TRBV7-2 and TRBJ2-3, reads GAGVSQSPSNKVTEKGKDVELRCDPISGHTALYWYRQSLGQGLEFLIYFQGNSAPDKSGLPSDRFSAERTGGSVSTLTIQRTQQEDSAVYLCASSLAPLLAGGGVTQYFGPGTRLTVL.

This chain joins TRBV4-1 and TRBJ2-5; TRBD2 matches 15 bases. This CDR3 contains 17 residues. J lost 0 bases, V lost 4 bases, and 3 bases had no gene match. Germline CDR1 reads MGHRA; CDR2 reads YSYEKL. The CDR3 DNA follows: TGCGCCAGCAGCCTGGGGACTAGCGGGGGGTACCAAGAGACCCAGTACTTC. It encodes CASSLGTSGGYQETQYF.

This clone showed up just once. The gene calls are TRBV19 and TRBJ2-2, with a possible D match to TRBD1 (6 bases). Trimming left V 9 bases short and J 8 bases short, with 13 bases between. From germline, CDR1 is LNHDA and CDR2 SQIVND (reference sequence). The CDR3 is 12 amino acids. CDR3 protein: CARYTRGGELFF. CDR3 in DNA: TGTGCCAGGTACACCAGGGGTGGGGAGCTGTTTTTT.

The rearrangement uses TRBV4-1 and TRBJ1-3, with D unresolved. The CDR3 length is 15 residues. Trimming stripped 0 bases from V and 4 bases from J, with 10 bases between. Germline V gene data show CDR1 as MGHRA and CDR2 as YSYEKL. Written as DNA, the CDR3 is TGCGCCAGCAGCCAAGATGCACGGCAGGGAAACACCATATATTTT. Translating gives CASSQDARQGNTIYF.

V and J are TRBV9 and TRBJ2-7; the match to TRBD2 covers 7 bases. V lost 0 bases, J lost 7 bases, and 10 bases stayed unmatched. The CDR3 is 15 amino acids. The V gene's germline CDR1 is SGDLS and CDR2 YYNGEE. CDR3 in DNA: TGTGCCAGCAGCGTAGGCGGGATCGGGGGAGGGGAGCAGTACTTC. It translates to CASSVGGIGGGEQYF.

This clone showed up just once. This chain joins TRBV6-5 and TRBJ1-2; D is undetermined. The germline V and J ends were trimmed by 5 bases and 2 bases, with 9 bases remaining between them. Germline V gene sequence: CDR1 MNHEY, CDR2 SVGAGI. The CDR3 extends over 13 amino acids. CDR3 loop: CASSLDGNYGYTF. CDR3 coding DNA: TGTGCCAGCAGTCTGGACGGCAACTATGGCTACACCTTC.